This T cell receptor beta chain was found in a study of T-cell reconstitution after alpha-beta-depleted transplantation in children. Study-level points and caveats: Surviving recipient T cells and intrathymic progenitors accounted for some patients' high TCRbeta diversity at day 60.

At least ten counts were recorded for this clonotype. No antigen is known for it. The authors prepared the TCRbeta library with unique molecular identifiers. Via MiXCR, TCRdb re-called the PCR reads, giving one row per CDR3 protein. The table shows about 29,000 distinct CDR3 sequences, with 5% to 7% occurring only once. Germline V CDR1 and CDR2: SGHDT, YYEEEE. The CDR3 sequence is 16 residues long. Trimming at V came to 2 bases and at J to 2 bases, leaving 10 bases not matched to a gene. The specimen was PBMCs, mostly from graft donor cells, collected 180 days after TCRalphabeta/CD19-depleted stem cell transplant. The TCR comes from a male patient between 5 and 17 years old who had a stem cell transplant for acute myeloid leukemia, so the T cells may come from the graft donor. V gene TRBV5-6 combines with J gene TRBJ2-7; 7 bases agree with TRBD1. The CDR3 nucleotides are TGTGCCAGCAGCTTACCACAGGGGCGAACGACCTACGAGCAGTACTTC. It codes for CASSLPQGRTTYEQYF.